These T cell receptor beta chains were read from a single sample in a study of response to subunit inactivated influenza vaccine. TCRdb re-analysed the RT-PCR reads in MiXCR, keeping a single row per CDR3 protein. The sample holds fewer than 800,000 distinct CDR3 sequences, around 14% seen once. The input for sequencing was PBMCs from blood, taken roughly 12 days after vaccination. These receptors were taken from a man between 50 and 59 years old who received an inactivated influenza vaccine. The CDR3 runs from the conserved cysteine through the conserved F or W. A D gene is named only where the DNA matches it firmly. Clone sizes are given selectively: once, few, many, or a class where the clone is expanded.

V gene: TRBV3-1
D gene: TRBD2
J gene: TRBJ2-3
clone size: NA
CDR3 protein: CASSAGTSGRGEPDTQYF
CDR3 DNA: TGTGCCAGCAGCGCCGGGACTAGCGGGAGAGGGGAGCCAGATACGCAGTATTTT

V gene: TRBV6-2/TRBV6-3
D gene: NA
J gene: TRBJ2-1
clone size: NA
CDR3 protein: CASSPRAGDQFF
CDR3 DNA: TGTGCCAGCAGCCCGAGGGCCGGGGATCAGTTCTTC

V gene: TRBV10-3
D gene: TRBD2
J gene: TRBJ2-4
clone size: NA
CDR3 protein: CAISEPVQTSGRFAAKNIQYF
CDR3 DNA: TGTGCCATCAGTGAGCCTGTCCAGACTAGCGGGAGATTTGCGGCCAAAAACATTCAGTACTTC

V gene: TRBV10-3
D gene: NA
J gene: TRBJ2-7
clone size: few
CDR3 protein: CAISEQTYEQYF
CDR3 DNA: TGTGCCATCAGTGAGCAAACCTACGAGCAGTACTTC

V gene: TRBV7-9
D gene: TRBD1
J gene: TRBJ2-1
clone size: NA
CDR3 protein: CASSLRQGINEQFF
CDR3 DNA: TGTGCCAGCAGCTTAAGACAGGGTATCAATGAGCAGTTCTTC

V gene: TRBV19
D gene: NA
J gene: TRBJ2-3
clone size: NA
CDR3 protein: CASNPKGVTDTQYF
CDR3 DNA: TGTGCCAGTAACCCGAAGGGGGTCACAGATACGCAGTATTTT

V gene: TRBV7-9
D gene: TRBD1
J gene: TRBJ2-1
clone size: NA
CDR3 protein: CASSLARQGDDNEQFF
CDR3 DNA: TGTGCCAGCAGCTTAGCGCGACAGGGAGACGACAATGAGCAGTTCTTC

V gene: TRBV7-2
D gene: NA
J gene: TRBJ2-5
clone size: many
CDR3 protein: CASSLSRGGETQYF
CDR3 DNA: TGTGCCAGCAGCTTGTCCAGGGGAGGAGAGACCCAGTACTTC

V gene: TRBV7-6
D gene: TRBD2
J gene: TRBJ2-1
clone size: few
CDR3 protein: CASSLEGAGGWYEQFF
CDR3 DNA: TGTGCCAGCAGCTTAGAAGGAGCGGGAGGGTGGTATGAGCAGTTCTTC

V gene: TRBV2
D gene: TRBD2
J gene: TRBJ2-3
clone size: NA
CDR3 protein: CASSGSRGVDTDTQYF
CDR3 DNA: TGTGCCAGCAGTGGTTCGCGGGGGGTAGACACAGATACGCAGTATTTT

V gene: TRBV7-2
D gene: NA
J gene: TRBJ2-7
clone size: NA
CDR3 protein: CASSLLPQNEQYF
CDR3 DNA: TGTGCCAGCAGCTTATTACCCCAGAACGAGCAGTACTTC

V gene: TRBV5-1
D gene: NA
J gene: TRBJ2-1
clone size: NA
CDR3 protein: CASSTRGTYNEQFF
CDR3 DNA: TGCGCCAGCAGCACCCGGGGTACCTACAATGAGCAGTTCTTC

V gene: TRBV20-1
D gene: NA
J gene: TRBJ2-7
clone size: few
CDR3 protein: CSAHVEDDVSYEQYF
CDR3 DNA: TGCAGTGCTCACGTGGAGGATGACGTTTCCTACGAGCAGTACTTC

V gene: TRBV24-1
D gene: NA
J gene: TRBJ2-2
clone size: many
CDR3 protein: CATSARFRGPNTGELFF
CDR3 DNA: TGTGCCACCAGTGCCCGTTTCCGCGGGCCGAACACCGGGGAGCTGTTTTTT

V gene: TRBV28
D gene: NA
J gene: TRBJ2-2
clone size: few
CDR3 protein: CASLTRGTGELFF
CDR3 DNA: TGTGCCAGCCTAACCAGGGGCACCGGGGAGCTGTTTTTT

V gene: TRBV19
D gene: NA
J gene: TRBJ1-1
clone size: many
CDR3 protein: CASSIGLARPEAFF
CDR3 DNA: TGTGCCAGTAGTATAGGCCTTGCCAGGCCTGAAGCTTTCTTT

V gene: TRBV6-5
D gene: NA
J gene: TRBJ2-4
clone size: NA
CDR3 protein: CATQDRNIQYF
CDR3 DNA: TGTGCCACCCAAGACAGAAACATTCAGTACTTC